This TCR beta chain was sequenced during a study of T cell responses to AZD1222 COVID-19 vaccine. Study-level points and caveats: Baseline seropositivity characterized only six or seven AZD1222 recipients. Most donors were white British, females outnumbered males, and clonal diversity was possibly underestimated. Reportedly, nearly half of unique spike TCRs recognized epitopes outside B.1.351/B.1.1.7 mutations.

Analysis merged second doses at about 4 or about 12 weeks. Sequencing was performed with immunoSEQ multiplex PCR; in TCRdb, only in-frame clones are kept and a portion is missing. The sample yields around 190,000 clones, 85% to 90% seen once. Comments on this clone: Its antigen is currently unknown.

This clonotype was obtained from an adult who received the AZD1222 COVID-19 vaccine. This material consisted of peripheral blood, taken 28 days after the second AZD1222 dose.

The CDR3 DNA is TGTGCCAGCAGTTTGACAGGGCGTGATGGCTACACCTTC. Translation gives CASSLTGRDGYTF. The rearrangement joins TRBV12-3 or TRBV12-4 to TRBJ1-2; 7 bases match TRBD1. The CDR3 is 13 residues long. The trim removed 3 bases at V and 6 bases at J, leaving 4 bases unmatched.